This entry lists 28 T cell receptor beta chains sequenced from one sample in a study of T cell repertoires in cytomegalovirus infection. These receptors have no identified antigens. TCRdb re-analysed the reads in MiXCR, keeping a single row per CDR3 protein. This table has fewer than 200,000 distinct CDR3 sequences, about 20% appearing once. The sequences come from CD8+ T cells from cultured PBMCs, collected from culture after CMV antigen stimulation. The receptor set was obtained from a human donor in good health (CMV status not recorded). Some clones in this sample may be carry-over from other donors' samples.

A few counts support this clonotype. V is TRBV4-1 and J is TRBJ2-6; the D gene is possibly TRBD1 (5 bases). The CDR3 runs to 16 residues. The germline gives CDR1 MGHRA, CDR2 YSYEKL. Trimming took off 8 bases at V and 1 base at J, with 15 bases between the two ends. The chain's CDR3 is CASEPGFGSGANVLTF. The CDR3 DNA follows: TGCGCCAGCGAACCAGGGTTCGGATCTGGGGCCAACGTCCTGACTTTC.

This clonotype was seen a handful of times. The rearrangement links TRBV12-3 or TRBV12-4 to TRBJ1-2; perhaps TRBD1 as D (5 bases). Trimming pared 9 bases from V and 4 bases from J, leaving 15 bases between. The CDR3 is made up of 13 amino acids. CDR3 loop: CASTPSGGYGYTF. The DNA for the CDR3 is TGTGCCAGTACACCTTCCGGGGGCTATGGCTACACCTTC.

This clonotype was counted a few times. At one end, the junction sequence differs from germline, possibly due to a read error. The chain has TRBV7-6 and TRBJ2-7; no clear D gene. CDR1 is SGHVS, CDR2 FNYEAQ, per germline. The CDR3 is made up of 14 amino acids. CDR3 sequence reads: CASSLVPGAYEQYF. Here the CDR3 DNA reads TGTGCTAGCAGCTTAGTCCCAGGAGCCTACGAGCAGTACTTC.

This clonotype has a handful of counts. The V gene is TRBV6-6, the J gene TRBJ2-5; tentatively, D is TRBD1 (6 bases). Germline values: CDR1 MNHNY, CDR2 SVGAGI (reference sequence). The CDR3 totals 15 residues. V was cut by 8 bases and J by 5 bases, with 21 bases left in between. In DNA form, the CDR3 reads TGTGCCAGCGGAGACCGGGACACTTTTTTTGAGACCCAGTACTTC. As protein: CASGDRDTFFETQYF.

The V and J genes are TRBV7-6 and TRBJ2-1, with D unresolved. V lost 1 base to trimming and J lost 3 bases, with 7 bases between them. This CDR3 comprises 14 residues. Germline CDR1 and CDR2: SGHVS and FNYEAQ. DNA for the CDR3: TGTGCCAGCAGCTTAGAAGAAGTCTACAATGAGCAGTTCTTC. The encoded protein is CASSLEEVYNEQFF.

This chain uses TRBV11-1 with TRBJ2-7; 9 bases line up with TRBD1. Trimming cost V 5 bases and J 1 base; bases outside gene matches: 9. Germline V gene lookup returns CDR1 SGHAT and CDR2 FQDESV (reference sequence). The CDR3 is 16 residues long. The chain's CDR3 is CASSLASDRGSYEQYF. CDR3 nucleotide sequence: TGTGCCAGCAGCCTGGCATCTGACAGGGGGTCCTACGAGCAGTACTTC.

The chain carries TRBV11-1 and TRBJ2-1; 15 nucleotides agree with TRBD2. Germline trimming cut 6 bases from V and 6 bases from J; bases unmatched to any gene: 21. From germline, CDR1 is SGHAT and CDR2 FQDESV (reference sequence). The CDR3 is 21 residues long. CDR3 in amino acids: CASSFSPWTSGGALVANEQFF. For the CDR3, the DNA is TGTGCCAGCAGTTTTTCCCCTTGGACTAGCGGGGGGGCCTTAGTAGCCAATGAGCAGTTCTTC. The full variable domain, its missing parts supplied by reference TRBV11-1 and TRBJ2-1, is EAEVAQSPRYKITEKSQAVAFWCDPISGHATLYWYRQILGQGPELLVQFQDESVVDDSQLPKDRFSAERLKGVDSTLKIQPAELGDSAMYLCASSFSPWTSGGALVANEQFFGPGTRLTVL.

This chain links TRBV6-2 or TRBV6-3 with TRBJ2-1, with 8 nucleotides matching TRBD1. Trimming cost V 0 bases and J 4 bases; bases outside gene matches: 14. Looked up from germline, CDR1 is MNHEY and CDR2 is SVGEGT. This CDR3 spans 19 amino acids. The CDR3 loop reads CASSYSPDRGQITYNEQFF. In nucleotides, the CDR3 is TGTGCCAGCAGTTACTCACCTGACAGGGGTCAAATTACTTACAATGAGCAGTTCTTC.

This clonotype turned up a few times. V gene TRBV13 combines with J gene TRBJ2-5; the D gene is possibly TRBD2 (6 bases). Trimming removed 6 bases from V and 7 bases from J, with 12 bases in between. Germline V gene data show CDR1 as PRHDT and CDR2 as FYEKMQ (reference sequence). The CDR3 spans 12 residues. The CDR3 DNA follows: TGTGCCAGCAGTCGGGGGACCCCGACCCAGTACTTC. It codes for CASSRGTPTQYF.

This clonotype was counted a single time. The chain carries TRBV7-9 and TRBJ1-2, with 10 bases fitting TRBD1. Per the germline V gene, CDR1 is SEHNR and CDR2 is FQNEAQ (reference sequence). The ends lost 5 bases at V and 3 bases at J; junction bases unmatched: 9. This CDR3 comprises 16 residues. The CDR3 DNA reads TGTGCCAGCAGCCCTCTTGGGACAGGGGACCACTATGGCTACACCTTC. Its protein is CASSPLGTGDHYGYTF.

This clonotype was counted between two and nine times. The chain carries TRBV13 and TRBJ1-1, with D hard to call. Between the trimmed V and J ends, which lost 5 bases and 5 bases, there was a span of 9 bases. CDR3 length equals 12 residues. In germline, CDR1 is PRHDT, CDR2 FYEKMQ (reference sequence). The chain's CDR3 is CASSSNPTEAFF. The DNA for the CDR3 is TGTGCCAGCAGCAGCAACCCGACTGAAGCTTTCTTT.

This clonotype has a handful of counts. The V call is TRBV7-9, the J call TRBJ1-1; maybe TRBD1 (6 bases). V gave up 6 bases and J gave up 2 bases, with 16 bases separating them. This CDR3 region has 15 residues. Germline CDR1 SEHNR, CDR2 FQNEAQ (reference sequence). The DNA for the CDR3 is TGTGCCAGCAGGGTATCCGTGACAGGAAACACTGAAGCTTTCTTT. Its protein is CASRVSVTGNTEAFF.

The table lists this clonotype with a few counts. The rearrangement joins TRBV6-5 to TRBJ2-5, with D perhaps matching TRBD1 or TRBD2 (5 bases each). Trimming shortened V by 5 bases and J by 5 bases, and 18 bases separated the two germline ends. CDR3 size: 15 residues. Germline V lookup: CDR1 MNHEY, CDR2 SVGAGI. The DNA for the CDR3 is TGTGCCAGCAGTCCCCCCGGAAGGGACGGGGAGACCCAGTACTTC. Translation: CASSPPGRDGETQYF.

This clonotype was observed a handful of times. The DNA of the CDR3 is TGTGCCAGCACTCCTTCCTGGGGTGAAGCTTTCTTT. Translated, it gives CASTPSWGEAFF. The V and J genes are TRBV28 and TRBJ1-1; no definite D call. The CDR3 spans 12 residues. V lost 7 bases and J lost 7, with 13 bases in between. CDR1 is MDHEN and CDR2 is SYDVKM in the germline V gene.

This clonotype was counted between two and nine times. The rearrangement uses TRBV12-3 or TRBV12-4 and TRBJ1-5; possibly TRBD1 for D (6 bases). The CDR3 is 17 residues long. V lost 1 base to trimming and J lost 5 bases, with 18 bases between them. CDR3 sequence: CASSLVVGRGVDQPQHF. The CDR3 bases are TGTGCCAGCAGTTTAGTTGTCGGCAGGGGAGTGGATCAGCCCCAGCATTTT.

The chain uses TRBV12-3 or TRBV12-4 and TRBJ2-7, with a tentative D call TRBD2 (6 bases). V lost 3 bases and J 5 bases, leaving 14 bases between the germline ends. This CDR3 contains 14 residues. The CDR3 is CASSFQGGVDEQYF. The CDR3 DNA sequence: TGTGCCAGCAGTTTCCAGGGAGGAGTCGACGAGCAGTACTTC.

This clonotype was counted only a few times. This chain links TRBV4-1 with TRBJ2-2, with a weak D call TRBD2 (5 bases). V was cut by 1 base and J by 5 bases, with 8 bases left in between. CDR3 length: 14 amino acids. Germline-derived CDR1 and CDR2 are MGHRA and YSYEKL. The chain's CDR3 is CASSQGELTGELFF. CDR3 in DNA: TGCGCCAGCAGCCAAGGGGAGCTTACCGGGGAGCTGTTTTTT.

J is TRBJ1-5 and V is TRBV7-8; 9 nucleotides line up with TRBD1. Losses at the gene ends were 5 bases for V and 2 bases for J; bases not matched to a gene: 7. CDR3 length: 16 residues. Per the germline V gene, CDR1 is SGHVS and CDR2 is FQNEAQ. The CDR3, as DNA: TGTGCCAGCAGCCCCCCGGGACAGGGTGGCAATCAGCCCCAGCATTTT. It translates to CASSPPGQGGNQPQHF.

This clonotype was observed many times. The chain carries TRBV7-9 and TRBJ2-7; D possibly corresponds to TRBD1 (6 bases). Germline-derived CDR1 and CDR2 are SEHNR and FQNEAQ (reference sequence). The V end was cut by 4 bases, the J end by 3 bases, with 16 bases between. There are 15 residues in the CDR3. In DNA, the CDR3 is TGTGCCAGCAGCTCCCCACTGACAGGCTACTACGAGCAGTACTTC. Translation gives CASSSPLTGYYEQYF. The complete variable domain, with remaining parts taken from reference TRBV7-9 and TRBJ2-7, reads DTGVSQNPRHKITKRGQNVTFRCDPISEHNRLYWYRQTLGQGPEFLTYFQNEAQLEKSRLLSDRFSAERPKGSFSTLEIQRTEQGDSAMYLCASSSPLTGYYEQYFGPGTRLTVT.

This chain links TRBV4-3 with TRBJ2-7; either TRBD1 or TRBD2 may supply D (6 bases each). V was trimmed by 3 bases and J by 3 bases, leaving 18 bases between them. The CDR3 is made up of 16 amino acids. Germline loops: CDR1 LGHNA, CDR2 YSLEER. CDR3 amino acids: CASSQGGRDINYEQYF. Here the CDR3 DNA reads TGCGCCAGCAGCCAGGGGGGCAGGGACATAAACTACGAGCAGTACTTC.

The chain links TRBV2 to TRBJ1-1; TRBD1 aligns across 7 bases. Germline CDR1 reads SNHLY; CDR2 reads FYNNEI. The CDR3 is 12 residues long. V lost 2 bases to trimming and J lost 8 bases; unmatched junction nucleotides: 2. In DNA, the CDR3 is TGTGCCAGCAGTGAATACAGGGGCGAAGCTTTCTTT. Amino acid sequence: CASSEYRGEAFF.

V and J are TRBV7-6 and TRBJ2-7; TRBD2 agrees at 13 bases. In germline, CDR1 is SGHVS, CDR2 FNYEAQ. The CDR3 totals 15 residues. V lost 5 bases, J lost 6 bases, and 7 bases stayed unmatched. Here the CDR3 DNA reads TGTGCCAGCAGCGCTACTAGCGGGGGGGCGGTCGAGCAGTACTTC. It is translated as CASSATSGGAVEQYF.

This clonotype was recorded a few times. CDR3 in amino acids: CASTHSRQEQFF. The CDR3 DNA reads as TGTGCCAGCACCCATAGCAGACAAGAGCAGTTCTTC. The chain has TRBV7-2 and TRBJ2-1; D not certain. The CDR3 totals 12 residues. Per the germline V gene, CDR1 is SGHTA and CDR2 is FQGNSA. Trimming left V 7 bases short and J 10 bases short, with 14 bases between.

The CDR3 sequence is CASSLGPGQGGDGYTF. CDR3 DNA: TGTGCCAGCAGCCTAGGCCCGGGACAGGGAGGAGATGGCTACACCTTC. The rearrangement joins TRBV7-9 to TRBJ1-2, with 9 bases lining up with TRBD1. Germline CDR1 is SEHNR and CDR2 is FQNEAQ (reference sequence). V lost 5 bases and J lost 6; bases outside the gene matches: 13. The CDR3 loop spans 16 amino acids.

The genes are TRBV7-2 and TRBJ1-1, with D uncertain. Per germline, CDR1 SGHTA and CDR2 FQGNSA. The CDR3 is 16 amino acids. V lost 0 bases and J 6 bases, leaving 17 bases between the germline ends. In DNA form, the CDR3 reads TGTGCCAGCAGCTTAGCCCGGGGTTTTTCGGGTTCTGAAGCTTTCTTT. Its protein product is CASSLARGFSGSEAFF.

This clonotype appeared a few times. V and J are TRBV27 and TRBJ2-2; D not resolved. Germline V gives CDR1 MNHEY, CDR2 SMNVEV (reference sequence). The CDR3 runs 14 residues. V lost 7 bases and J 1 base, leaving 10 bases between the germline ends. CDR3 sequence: CASTYPGNTGELFF. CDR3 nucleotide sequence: TGTGCCAGCACCTACCCAGGGAACACCGGGGAGCTGTTTTTT.

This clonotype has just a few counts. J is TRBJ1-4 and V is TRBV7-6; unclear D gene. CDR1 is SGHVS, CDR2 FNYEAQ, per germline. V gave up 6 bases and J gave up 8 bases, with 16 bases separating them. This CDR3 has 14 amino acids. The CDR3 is CASRPNLKEEKLFF. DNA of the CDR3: TGTGCCAGCAGACCCAACCTAAAAGAGGAAAAACTGTTTTTT.

This CDR3 is CASSYSGLAGPNTGELFF. Written as DNA, the CDR3 is TGTGCCAGCAGTTACTCGGGCTTGGCGGGCCCTAACACCGGGGAGCTGTTTTTT. V and J are TRBV6-5 and TRBJ2-2; a weak D match, TRBD2 (5 bases). In germline, CDR1 is MNHEY, CDR2 SVGAGI. The CDR3 runs to 18 residues. V gave up 0 bases and J gave up 2 bases, with 16 bases separating them.